The 28 T cell receptor beta chains below come from one sample, sequenced in a study of tumor-infiltrating lymphocytes in glioblastoma multiforme. Multiple V-beta primers and a C-beta primer amplified TCRB from RNA. TCRdb independently ran MiXCR on the multiplex PCR reads; one entry per CDR3 protein. The sample has under 35,000 distinct CDR3 sequences; roughly 64% are singletons. The specimen was brain tumor tissue. The receptors derive from a male donor with glioblastoma.

The rearrangement links TRBV11-3 to TRBJ1-5; D is perhaps TRBD1 (5 bases). V dropped 0 bases and J dropped 8 bases, with 23 bases sitting between them. The CDR3 has 18 amino acids. Germline CDR1 is SGHNT and CDR2 is YENEEA. The CDR3 spells CASSLERTEGPSREPQHF. Written as DNA, the CDR3 is TGTGCCAGCAGCTTAGAGCGAACAGAAGGGCCCAGCAGGGAGCCCCAGCATTTT. The whole variable domain, remainder taken from reference TRBV11-3 and TRBJ1-5, is EAGVVQSPRYKIIEKKQPVAFWCNPISGHNTLYWYLQNLGQGPELLIRYENEEAVDDSQLPKDRFSAERLKGVDSTLKIQPAELGDSAVYLCASSLERTEGPSREPQHFGDGTRLSIL.

Remarks on this clonotype: This may be a read error, as it is one base from a much larger clone. The chain has TRBV7-8 and TRBJ2-1; D is unclear. Germline-derived CDR1 and CDR2 are SGHVS and FQNEAQ. This CDR3 is 15 amino acids long. CDR3 in DNA: TGTGCCAGCAGCCGTAGAAGTCCAAGTAACAATGAGCAGTTATTC. Translated, it gives CASSRRSPSNNEQLF.

Worth noting for this clonotype: An end of the junction differs from the germline gene, which may be a read error. The J gene is TRBJ1-1, the V gene TRBV11-2; weak D call: TRBD1 (5 bases). Per germline, CDR1 SGHAT and CDR2 FQNNGV. The CDR3 is made up of 16 amino acids. The CDR3 DNA reads as TGTGCCAGCAGGGCTACTCTAGGGGTTGGGACCACTGAAGCTTTCTTC. It yields the protein CASRATLGVGTTEAFF.

In the case of this clonotype: Just one base apart from a much larger clone, this may be a read error. The rearrangement links TRBV6-2 or TRBV6-3 to TRBJ2-1; D remains unclear. This CDR3 contains 12 residues. Germline V gene sequence: CDR1 MNHEY, CDR2 SVGEGT. The CDR3, as DNA: TGTGCCAGCAAAGAATCCTACAATGAGCAGCTCTTC. This translates into CASKESYNEQLF.

This clonotype was found many times. The rearrangement links TRBV4-2 to TRBJ1-2; no definite D call. Germline V gives CDR1 LGHNA, CDR2 YNFKEQ. This CDR3 has 17 residues. V lost 4 bases and J lost 0, with 18 bases in between. The CDR3 DNA is TGTGCCAGCAGCCGATCCCGTTTGAGTCGTTCTAACTATGGCTACACCTTC. Amino acids: CASSRSRLSRSNYGYTF.

As for this clonotype: This may be a read error, as it is one base from a much larger clone. The V gene is TRBV30, the J gene TRBJ2-7, with a possible D match to TRBD2 (5 bases). Germline V gives CDR1 GTSNPN, CDR2 SVGIG (reference sequence). The CDR3 runs to 14 residues. In DNA, the CDR3 is TGTGTCTGGAGGAATTCAGGTACTTCCTACGAGCAGTACTTC. The encoded protein is CVWRNSGTSYEQYF.

Remarks on this clonotype: Likely a read error: the CDR3 ends without its conserved phenylalanine or tryptophan. The limits of the CDR3 on the DNA are not certain, so only TCRdb's listed CDR3 is given. The chain uses TRBV6-2 or TRBV6-3 and TRBJ2-3; the D segment call TRBD2 is taken from the table without a DNA check. The germline CDR1 and CDR2 sequences are MNHEY and SVGEGT. Inclusive of both ends, the CDR3 amounts to 15 amino acids. The CDR3 loop reads CASSSSSGGADTEYL.

As concerns this clonotype: The junction and the germline gene differ at one end; a read error may be behind it. V is TRBV6-1 and J is TRBJ2-2; TRBD1 might be the D (7 bases). The V gene's germline CDR1 is MNHNS and CDR2 SASEGT. The CDR3 sequence is 14 residues long. The CDR3 sequence: CTSRRDRLTGELFF. CDR3 nucleotides: TGTACCAGCAGGCGGGACAGACTCACCGGGGAACTGTTTTTT.

By share of the sample, this clonotype is medium-sized. The chain carries TRBV6-1 and TRBJ1-5; D possibly corresponds to TRBD1 (6 bases). Germline V gene sequence: CDR1 MNHNS, CDR2 SASEGT. There are 16 residues in the CDR3. Trimming pared 3 bases from V and 0 bases from J, leaving 12 bases between. The CDR3 DNA reads TGTGCCAGCAGTGATGGGGGCCTGAATAGCAATCAGCCCCAGCATTTT. Its protein is CASSDGGLNSNQPQHF.

The rearrangement joins TRBV20-1 to TRBJ2-1, with TRBD2 identical over 14 bases. The CDR3 has 18 amino acids. With V trimmed by 0 bases and J by 2 bases, 6 bases remained unmatched. Germline values: CDR1 DFQATT, CDR2 SNEGSKA (reference sequence). DNA of the CDR3: TGCAGTGCTAGAGAGGGGACTAGCGGGAGACGGACCTACAATGAGCAGTTCTTC. It encodes CSAREGTSGRRTYNEQFF.

The gene calls are TRBV18 and TRBJ1-1; D is unclear. Germline CDR1 is KGHSH and CDR2 is LQKENI. The CDR3 is made up of 12 amino acids. Trimming took 2 bases from V and 8 from J, leaving 9 bases between them. The CDR3 DNA follows: TGTGCCAGCTCACCAGCGGGGAACGAAGCTTTCTTT. This sequence encodes CASSPAGNEAFF.

This clonotype was observed once. The chain joins TRBV29-1 to TRBJ2-7, with D perhaps TRBD1 (5 bases). From germline, CDR1 is SQVTM and CDR2 ANQGSEA. The CDR3 is 14 amino acids. The CDR3 DNA reads TGCAGCGTCACCCCCGGCGGACATACCTACGGGCAGTACGTC. Amino acid sequence: CSVTPGGHTYGQYV.

Concerning this clonotype: One junction end does not reproduce the germline sequence, and a read error may be involved. V gene TRBV6-5 combines with J gene TRBJ2-2, with 9 bases identical to TRBD2. CDR1 is MNHEY, CDR2 SVGAGI, per germline. This CDR3 has 16 residues. CDR3: CASSYSPRGGTGKLFF. The CDR3 DNA reads as TGTGCCAGCAGTTACTCCCCGCGGGGGGGCACCGGGAAGCTGTTTTTT.

By sample share, this clonotype is medium-sized. The V and J genes are TRBV20-1 and TRBJ1-5; D not resolved. V lost 1 base and J 4 bases, leaving 14 bases between the germline ends. The CDR3 is 15 residues long. Germline CDR1 is DFQATT and CDR2 is SNEGSKA (reference sequence). In DNA form, the CDR3 reads TGCAGTGCTAGAGCCTCCGGGTCCCTTAATCAGCCCCAGCATTTT. Translating it yields CSARASGSLNQPQHF.

As regards this clonotype: A much more abundant neighbour one base away suggests this may be a read error. Since the CDR3 does not end with the conserved phenylalanine or tryptophan, this likely comes from a read error. The chain is built from TRBV28 and TRBJ1-2; tentative D call: TRBD1 (5 bases). CDR3 length equals 14 residues. CDR1 and CDR2 (germline): MDHEN, SYDVKM. Trimming removed 4 bases at V and 2 bases at J, with 11 bases between. CDR3 sequence reads: CASSSAQGNYGYTS. CDR3 nucleotide sequence: TGTGCCAGCAGTTCAGCGCAGGGAAACTATGGCTACACCTCC.

Worth noting for this clonotype: One end of the junction does not line up with germline, which may come from a read error. The chain carries TRBV6-6 and TRBJ2-1; tentative D call: TRBD2 (6 bases). Germline V gene data show CDR1 as MNHNY and CDR2 as SVGAGI (reference sequence). The CDR3 loop spans 11 amino acids. CDR3 amino acids: CASSGGVEQSF. DNA of the CDR3: TGTGCCAGCAGTGGCGGGGTTGAGCAGTCCTTT.

The chain recombines TRBV4-2 with TRBJ2-7, with 10 nucleotides matching TRBD2. From germline, CDR1 is LGHNA and CDR2 YNFKEQ. V was clipped by 1 base and J by 4 bases; unmatched bases: 4. There are 15 residues in the CDR3. CDR3: CASSQGTSGAYEQYF. For the CDR3, the DNA is TGTGCCAGCAGCCAAGGGACTAGCGGCGCATACGAGCAGTACTTC.

This clonotype was recorded a few times. The V and J genes are TRBV5-4 and TRBJ2-7; 12 bases agree with TRBD1. CDR1 is SGHNT and CDR2 is YYREEE in the germline V gene (reference sequence). The CDR3 runs 15 residues. J gave up 6 bases and V 4 bases, and 8 bases lay outside the gene matches. CDR3 DNA: TGTGCCAGCAGCCCGGGACAGGGGGCACCCCTCGAGCAGTACTTC. Translating gives CASSPGQGAPLEQYF.

This clonotype turned up a few times. A much larger clone lies a single base off, so this may be a read error. The chain uses TRBV6-1 and TRBJ2-5, with D hard to call. Germline lookup yields CDR1 MNHNS and CDR2 SASEGT. This CDR3 has 14 residues. This chain's CDR3 is CASSEPQEQEAQYF. DNA for the CDR3: TGTGCCAGCAGTGAACCCCAGGAGCAAGAGGCCCAGTACTTC.

This clonotype was seen repeatedly, ten times or more. This rearrangement joins TRBV7-9 to TRBJ1-6, with unresolved D. This CDR3 contains 13 residues. Trimming left V 6 bases short and J 7 bases short, with 10 bases between. The germline gives CDR1 SEHNR, CDR2 FQNEAQ (reference sequence). CDR3 sequence (DNA): TGTGCCAGCAGTCCGATTCAGAATTCACCCCTCCACTTT. Translated, it gives CASSPIQNSPLHF.

Remarks on this clonotype: A read error may explain this, as a much larger clone is one base away. V and J are TRBV30 and TRBJ1-4, with 7 bases lining up with TRBD1. Germline V lookup: CDR1 GTSNPN, CDR2 SVGIG (reference sequence). CDR3 size: 14 residues. CDR3 amino acids: CTWSARGENEKLFF. In DNA, the CDR3 is TGTACCTGGAGTGCCAGGGGGGAAAATGAAAAACTGTTTTTT.

This clonotype was observed a few times. V usage is TRBV5-1 and J usage is TRBJ1-3; the D is unclear. This CDR3 has 14 amino acids. The V and J ends lost 4 bases and 4 bases respectively, with 12 bases between them. Germline loops: CDR1 SGHRS, CDR2 YFSETQ. For the CDR3, the DNA is TGCGCCAGCAGCCTCCCCCGGGAAGGAAACACCATATATTTT. Protein: CASSLPREGNTIYF.

This clonotype was counted many times. The chain is built from TRBV5-5 and TRBJ2-7; no reliable D call. The CDR3 runs to 11 residues. V lost 5 bases to trimming and J lost 5 bases, with 8 bases between them. Germline V gene lookup returns CDR1 SGHKS and CDR2 YYEKEE (reference sequence). CDR3 sequence (DNA): TGTGCCAGCAGATTGTTAAACGAGCAGTACTTC. Encoded protein: CASRLLNEQYF.

This chain uses TRBV30 with TRBJ1-4; 7 positions match TRBD1. CDR3 length equals 14 residues. CDR1 GTSNPN and CDR2 SVGIG come from the germline V gene (reference sequence). V lost 1 base to trimming and J lost 5 bases; unmatched junction nucleotides: 4. The CDR3 loop is CAWSARGGNEKLFF. In DNA form, the CDR3 reads TGTGCCTGGAGTGCCAGGGGGGGAAATGAAAAACTGTTTTTT.

This clonotype was detected a few times. This CDR3 is missing its conserved last phenylalanine or tryptophan, likely due to a read error. The CDR3, as DNA: TGCAGTGCTAGGTCCGTTGGCCAGGGGGTTAATGAAAAACTGTTTTTG. Translated: CSARSVGQGVNEKLFL. V gene TRBV20-1 combines with J gene TRBJ1-4, with 7 bases lining up with TRBD1. CDR3 size: 16 residues. Trimming at V came to 3 bases and at J to 4 bases, leaving 11 bases not matched to a gene. CDR1 DFQATT and CDR2 SNEGSKA come from the germline V gene (reference sequence).

A remark on this clonotype: A much bigger clone sits one base away, suggesting this may be a read error. This chain uses TRBV5-1 with TRBJ2-1; 10 bases are a match to TRBD2. Germline V gene data show CDR1 as SGHRS and CDR2 as YFSETQ. V was clipped by 4 bases and J by 5 bases; unmatched bases: 3. The CDR3 extends over 14 amino acids. The CDR3 loop is CASSITSGNNEQFF. Here the CDR3 DNA reads TGCGCCAGCAGCATAACTAGCGGGAACAATGAGCAGTTCTTC.

Turning to this clonotype: The junction departs from germline at one end; a sequencing error may be responsible. The chain links TRBV4-1 to TRBJ1-5, with 8 bases identical to TRBD1. The CDR3 spans 18 residues. Germline CDR1 reads MGHRA; CDR2 reads YSYEKL. The CDR3 here is CASSQTAGTGAAHQPHHF. CDR3 in DNA: TGCGCCAGCAGCCAAACAGCCGGGACAGGAGCTGCCCACCAGCCCCATCATTTT.

Concerning this clonotype: One junction end disagrees with the germline gene, perhaps due to a read error. The rearrangement uses TRBV18 and TRBJ2-5, with 7 bases matching TRBD1. The CDR3 contains 14 residues. CDR1 KGHSH and CDR2 LQKENI come from the germline V gene. The CDR3 region is CAGSPRDSQETQYF. CDR3 DNA sequence: TGTGCCGGCTCACCCCGGGACAGCCAAGAGACCCAGTACTTC.